The 10 T cell receptor beta chains presented below share a single source sample, sequenced in a study of shared clonotypes between healthy human individuals. Method: immunoSEQ multiplex PCR; TCRdb's copy keeps in-frame clones and lacks some. The sample lists 950,000 to 1,300,000 clones, around four fifths occurring once. Source material: memory CD4+ T cells sorted from blood. Indicated subset: CD45RA-negative fraction. These TCRs come from a man in his late teens or twenties in good health.

The CDR3 DNA is TGCACCAGCAGCCAAGCGGGTTCCGACATCGATGAGCAGTTCTTC. This sequence encodes CTSSQAGSDIDEQFF. The rearrangement uses TRBV1 and TRBJ2-1. TRBV1 is a known pseudogene. The CDR3 contains 15 residues.

This chain links TRBV18 with TRBJ2-3; D may be TRBD2 (5 bases). CDR3 length: 13 residues. The V end was cut by 6 bases, the J end by 4 bases, with 11 bases between. The germline V gene has CDR1 KGHSH and CDR2 LQKENI. The DNA for the CDR3 is TGTGCCAGCTCGAGCGGTGGGGCAGATACGCAGTATTTT. Amino acid sequence: CASSSGGADTQYF.

This chain connects TRBV7-9 to TRBJ2-3; 12 bases fit TRBD2. Germline V gene data show CDR1 as SEHNR and CDR2 as FQNEAQ (reference sequence). V lost 4 bases to trimming and J lost 5 bases; unmatched junction nucleotides: 7. The CDR3 has 16 amino acids. The CDR3 region has the DNA TGTGCCAGCAGCTCCCATCTAGCGGGGGGGGGAGATACGCAGTATTTT. Amino acids: CASSSHLAGGGDTQYF. Supplemented by reference TRBV7-9 and TRBJ2-3, the full variable domain reads DTGVSQNPRHKITKRGQNVTFRCDPISEHNRLYWYRQTLGQGPEFLTYFQNEAQLEKSRLLSDRFSAERPKGSFSTLEIQRTEQGDSAMYLCASSSHLAGGGDTQYFGPGTRLTVL.

The chain couples TRBV30 to TRBJ1-2; 8 bases are a match to TRBD1. V lost 0 bases and J lost 4; bases outside the gene matches: 10. The V gene's germline CDR1 is GTSNPN and CDR2 SVGIG (reference sequence). The CDR3 is 16 residues long. The CDR3 DNA sequence: TGTGCCTGGAGTGTATCGCGGACAGGGCTCGGCTATGGCTACACCTTC. It is translated as CAWSVSRTGLGYGYTF.

This clone appeared a few times. One end of the junction is discordant with germline, which a read error may explain. The chain combines TRBV7-7 with TRBJ2-1, with 12 bases that match TRBD2. The germline CDR1 and CDR2 sequences are SSHAT and FNYEAQ (reference sequence). The CDR3 contains 15 residues. The CDR3 DNA follows: TGTGCTAGCAGCAAGACTAGCGGGGGCGGAGGTGAGCAGTTCTTC. Its translation: CASSKTSGGGGEQFF.

The chain employs TRBV7-2 and TRBJ1-2; the D is unclear. CDR3 length: 13 amino acids. Trimming left V 1 base short and J 8 bases short, with 11 bases between. The germline V gene encodes CDR1 SGHTA and CDR2 FQGNSA. The CDR3 loop reads CASSLVSLGGYTF. The CDR3, as DNA: TGTGCCAGCAGCTTAGTAAGCCTTGGGGGCTACACCTTC.

This chain links TRBV5-1 with TRBJ1-5, with D unresolved. This CDR3 region has 15 residues. V was shortened by 0 bases and J by 3 bases, with 10 bases between the two germline ends. Germline CDR1 reads SGHRS; CDR2 reads YFSETQ. The CDR3 sequence is CASSLDPGNNQPQHF. CDR3 nucleotides: TGCGCCAGCAGCTTGGATCCTGGAAACAATCAGCCCCAGCATTTT.

The chain links TRBV5-6 to TRBJ2-7; 8 bases are a match to TRBD1. V gave up 2 bases and J gave up 3 bases; unmatched junction bases: 10. Germline V CDR1 and CDR2: SGHDT, YYEEEE. The CDR3 covers 16 residues. CDR3: CASSLRMTGDVYEQYF. The CDR3 DNA sequence: TGTGCCAGCAGCTTAAGGATGACAGGGGACGTCTACGAGCAGTACTTC.

This clone was seen a single time. The V and J genes are TRBV2 and TRBJ2-7, with no clear D. CDR1 and CDR2 (germline): SNHLY, FYNNEI. The CDR3 loop spans 14 amino acids. Trimming stripped 5 bases from V and 4 bases from J, with 15 bases between. Here the CDR3 DNA reads TGTGCCAGCAGTAACCCCGTAACTCTTTACGAGCAGTACTTC. This translates into CASSNPVTLYEQYF.

The DNA for the CDR3 is TGTGCCAGCTCTCCGTCCACTGAAGCTTTCTTT. Its translation: CASSPSTEAFF. The J gene is TRBJ1-1, the V gene TRBV18; no definite D call. The CDR3 loop spans 11 amino acids. CDR1 KGHSH and CDR2 LQKENI come from the germline V gene. V lost 6 bases to trimming and J lost 4 bases, with 6 bases between them.